The 20 T cell receptor beta chains reported below all come from one sample, sequenced in a study of blood T cell repertoires in COVID-19. Profiling relied on immunoSEQ multiplex PCR, and the TCRdb table lists in-frame clones only, not all of them. The table lists about 250,000 clones, over 75% of them singletons. Sequenced sample: peripheral blood. Every receptor here comes from a man in his fifties with active or convalescent COVID-19.

This CDR3 is CASSSDRVEETQYF. The CDR3, as DNA: TGCGCCAGCAGCTCGGACAGGGTAGAAGAGACCCAGTACTTC. The chain is built from TRBV5-1 and TRBJ2-5; 8 bases fit TRBD1. With V trimmed by 3 bases and J by 3 bases, 4 bases remained unmatched. The CDR3 is 14 amino acids. The germline gives CDR1 SGHRS, CDR2 YFSETQ.

The rearrangement joins TRBV11-2 to TRBJ2-7; 14 bases map to TRBD2. The CDR3 sequence is 16 residues long. CDR1 and CDR2 from the germline V gene are SGHAT and FQNNGV. Trimming took 1 base from V and 4 from J; bases not matched to a gene: 3. The CDR3 DNA sequence: TGTGCCAGCAGCTTAGCCAGACTAGCGGGAGGGTACGAGCAGTACTTC. It encodes CASSLARLAGGYEQYF.

This chain joins TRBV6-2 or TRBV6-3 and TRBJ2-5, with D uncertain. The CDR3 runs 12 residues. Germline CDR1 is MNHEY and CDR2 is SVGEGT. Trimming left V 6 bases short and J 4 bases short, with 9 bases between. The CDR3 reads CASSLRRETQYF. CDR3 sequence (DNA): TGTGCCAGCAGCCTCCGGAGAGAGACCCAGTACTTC.

The V call is TRBV9, the J call TRBJ2-2; TRBD2 might be the D (5 bases). CDR1 and CDR2 (germline): SGDLS, YYNGEE. There are 15 residues in the CDR3. Trimming removed 3 bases from V and 4 bases from J, with 13 bases in between. The CDR3 DNA reads as TGTGCCAGCAGCGGTGGTGAGCGGTTCACCGGGGAGCTGTTTTTT. It encodes CASSGGERFTGELFF.

This sequence joins TRBV4-1 and TRBJ1-4; TRBD1 matches 7 bases. The germline gives CDR1 MGHRA, CDR2 YSYEKL. CDR3 length: 17 residues. V trimming: 3 bases; J trimming: 6 bases; junction bases outside the gene matches: 13. This CDR3 reads CASSQGTSGTAYEKLFF. The CDR3 nucleotides are TGCGCCAGCAGCCAGGGCACCTCCGGGACAGCGTATGAAAAACTGTTTTTT.

The chain has TRBV10-3 and TRBJ2-1; TRBD2 might be the D (5 bases). Trimming cost V 4 bases and J 7 bases, with 20 bases left between them. CDR3 length: 16 amino acids. CDR1 ENHRY and CDR2 SYGVKD come from the germline V gene. The CDR3 spells CAISGEKGSASNEQFF. The CDR3 coding sequence is TGTGCCATCAGTGGGGAGAAGGGCTCGGCGAGTAATGAGCAGTTCTTC.

The chain recombines TRBV5-1 with TRBJ2-1; 13 bases agree with TRBD2. With 3 bases clipped from V and 9 bases from J, the junction kept 12 bases outside the gene matches. Germline CDR1 SGHRS, CDR2 YFSETQ. The CDR3 has 17 residues. CDR3 nucleotide sequence: TGCGCCAGCAGCTGGGGGCCCGGGACTAGCGGGACGGGTGAGCAGTTCTTC. Amino acids: CASSWGPGTSGTGEQFF.

This clone came up once. The chain couples TRBV11-2 to TRBJ2-5, with TRBD2 as a possible D gene (5 bases). The CDR3 contains 17 residues. Trimming took off 1 base at V and 7 bases at J, with 22 bases between the two ends. Germline V gene data show CDR1 as SGHAT and CDR2 as FQNNGV. The DNA for the CDR3 is TGTGCCAGCAGCTTAGGCCCCGGGTCGGGGTACCTGGGGACCCAGTACTTC. Protein product: CASSLGPGSGYLGTQYF.

J is TRBJ2-2 and V is TRBV27, with 13 bases identical to TRBD2. In germline, CDR1 is MNHEY, CDR2 SMNVEV (reference sequence). The CDR3 sequence is 14 residues long. V dropped 8 bases and J dropped 8; count of bases not matched to a gene: 5. The CDR3 sequence is CASAGLAGVGELFF. CDR3 bases: TGTGCCAGCGCCGGACTAGCGGGAGTTGGGGAGCTGTTTTTT.

This clone came up a few times. The V call is TRBV10-3, the J call TRBJ2-7; D gene unclear. The ends were cut back, 2 bases at V and 0 bases at J, with 8 bases in the middle. The CDR3 spans 14 residues. Germline CDR1 reads ENHRY; CDR2 reads SYGVKD. The CDR3 nucleotides are TGTGCCATCAGTGAGCCCAGGTCCTCCTACGAGCAGTACTTC. Amino acid sequence: CAISEPRSSYEQYF.

V and J are TRBV2 and TRBJ2-7; possibly TRBD2 for D (7 bases). Trimming cost V 5 bases and J 3 bases, with 14 bases left between them. CDR1 SNHLY and CDR2 FYNNEI come from the germline V gene. CDR3 length equals 14 residues. CDR3 loop: CASSSQGGGYEQYF. For the CDR3, the DNA is TGTGCCAGCAGTTCCCAAGGGGGGGGCTACGAGCAGTACTTC. The full variable domain, completed using reference TRBV2 and TRBJ2-7, is EPEVTQTPSHQVTQMGQEVILRCVPISNHLYFYWYRQILGQKVEFLVSFYNNEISEKSEIFDDQFSVERPDGSNFTLKIRSTKLEDSAMYFCASSSQGGGYEQYFGPGTRLTVT.

The chain carries TRBV27 and TRBJ2-2; 9 nucleotides match TRBD1. V lost 6 bases and J lost 5; bases outside the gene matches: 10. The CDR3 covers 16 residues. From germline, CDR1 is MNHEY and CDR2 SMNVEV (reference sequence). The CDR3 spells CASRDYRQGGTGELFF. CDR3 coding DNA: TGTGCCAGCAGAGATTACAGACAGGGGGGGACCGGGGAGCTGTTTTTT.

This chain joins TRBV11-2 and TRBJ2-1, with TRBD2 matching 11 bases. V lost 5 bases and J lost 7; bases outside the gene matches: 10. The CDR3 consists of 16 residues. Germline-derived CDR1 and CDR2 are SGHAT and FQNNGV. The CDR3 DNA follows: TGTGCCAGCAGCGAGGAGGTTCTAGCGGGAGGTAATGAGCAGTTCTTC. This encodes CASSEEVLAGGNEQFF.

The rearrangement joins TRBV6-5 to TRBJ1-6; D not resolved. V gave up 9 bases and J gave up 5 bases, with 14 bases separating them. The CDR3 spans 14 residues. Germline V lookup: CDR1 MNHEY, CDR2 SVGAGI. This CDR3 reads CASSTQPNNSPLHF. The CDR3 nucleotides read TGTGCCAGTTCAACACAGCCTAATAATTCACCCCTCCACTTT.

J is TRBJ1-6 and V is TRBV15, with TRBD1 matching 9 bases. The CDR3 covers 16 residues. From germline, CDR1 is LNHNV and CDR2 YYDKDF (reference sequence). V lost 0 bases and J lost 7; bases outside the gene matches: 4. The CDR3, as DNA: TGTGCCACCAGCAGAGATGGGACAGGGAGCAATTCACCCCTCCACTTT. Amino acids: CATSRDGTGSNSPLHF.

The chain uses TRBV19 and TRBJ2-6; D perhaps matches TRBD1 (5 bases). The CDR3 extends over 15 amino acids. V gave up 6 bases and J gave up 2 bases, with 11 bases separating them. Germline CDR1 is LNHDA and CDR2 is SQIVND (reference sequence). DNA for the CDR3: TGTGCCAGTAGATCGGTCAGGGCTGGGGCCAACGTCCTGACTTTC. This codes for CASRSVRAGANVLTF.

This chain uses TRBV23-1 with TRBJ2-1; the match to TRBD2 covers 11 bases. TRBV23-1 is sorted into the ORF group, with uncertain function. The CDR3 has 18 amino acids. The V gene end was trimmed by 4 bases and the J gene end by 7 bases; junction bases not matched to a gene: 15. CDR3 DNA sequence: TGCGCCAGCAGTCCCGCCGACTCCGGGACTAGCGGACTAAATGAGCAGTTCTTC. Translated: CASSPADSGTSGLNEQFF.

The CDR3 DNA is TGCAGCGTTGCGCCCCCCGCGGCAGGGGTCCAGGGGGCAGATACGCAGTATTTT. It yields the protein CSVAPPAAGVQGADTQYF. The chain has TRBV29-1 and TRBJ2-3, with TRBD1 matching 7 bases. Germline-derived CDR1 and CDR2 are SQVTM and ANQGSEA. This CDR3 spans 18 amino acids. V lost 4 bases and J lost 4; bases outside the gene matches: 20.

The J gene is TRBJ1-1, the V gene TRBV6-2 or TRBV6-3; D is unresolved. Trimming left V 6 bases short and J 5 bases short, with 10 bases between. This CDR3 contains 12 residues. Germline-derived CDR1 and CDR2 are MNHEY and SVGEGT. CDR3 loop: CASSLRRTEAFF. The CDR3 DNA reads as TGTGCCAGCAGCCTCCGTCGGACTGAAGCTTTCTTT.

The J gene is TRBJ2-7, the V gene TRBV6-2 or TRBV6-3, with 7 bases that match TRBD2. This CDR3 region has 15 residues. Trimming cost V 3 bases and J 4 bases; bases outside gene matches: 9. Germline V gene lookup returns CDR1 MNHEY and CDR2 SVGEGT. CDR3 coding DNA: TGTGCCAGCAGTTATAGGCCTCTAGCGGTATACGAGCAGTACTTC. Protein sequence: CASSYRPLAVYEQYF.